The T cell receptor (beta chain) described here comes from a study of blood T cell repertoires in COVID-19. Study as a whole: T cells, B-cell-depleted T cells, or PBMCs provided the cDNA or gDNA that served as material.

The CDR3 length is 17 residues. CDR1 is SGHKS, CDR2 YYEKEE, per germline (reference sequence). V was clipped by 3 bases and J by 1 base; unmatched bases: 5. Ages ranged from roughly 18 to 100 years, with residence in approximately 23 US areas. Cohort 3 recovered donors had two negative PCRs, clearance, or symptom resolution. Sequenced by immunoSEQ multiplex PCR; TCRdb stores in-frame clones only, minus some. The data hold about 380,000 clones, with about 88% observed a single time. Sample: PBMCs or T cells enriched from blood (not recorded which). The chain joins TRBV5-5 to TRBJ2-5, with 14 nucleotides matching TRBD2. This receptor was obtained from a woman aged 18-29 years who had recovered from COVID-19. The CDR3, as DNA: TGTGCCAGCAGCTCCGGACTAGCGGGGGGCCGCCAAGAGACCCAGTACTTC. Amino acid sequence: CASSSGLAGGRQETQYF. The full variable domain, rest sourced from reference TRBV5-5 and TRBJ2-5, is DAGVTQSPTHLIKTRGQQVTLRCSPISGHKSVSWYQQVLGQGPQFIFQYYEKEERGRGNFPDRFSARQFPNYSSELNVNALLLGDSALYLCASSSGLAGGRQETQYFGPGTRLLVL.